This T cell receptor (beta chain) originates from a study of molecular identifiers for immune sequencing clone quantification. TCRdb ran MiXCR on the PCR reads and lists one entry per CDR3 protein. This table has 400,000 to 600,000 distinct CDR3 sequences, roughly 23% appearing once. This clonotype was seen at least ten times. Sequenced input: naive CD8+ T cells from blood, with Jurkat cell RNA spiked in. As for subset: FACS-sorted CD8+CD4-CCR7+CD45RA+ naive T cells. The clonotype comes from a human donor in good health. Some libraries in this study had Jurkat cell RNA spiked in.

The CDR3 is CASSLGGQLYEQYF. The CDR3 DNA is TGTGCCAGCAGCTTAGGAGGACAGCTCTACGAGCAGTACTTC. This chain connects TRBV7-9 to TRBJ2-7; tentatively, D is TRBD1 (6 bases). The CDR3 has 14 amino acids. Germline V gives CDR1 SEHNR, CDR2 FQNEAQ (reference sequence). V gave up 1 base and J gave up 3 bases, with 10 bases separating them.